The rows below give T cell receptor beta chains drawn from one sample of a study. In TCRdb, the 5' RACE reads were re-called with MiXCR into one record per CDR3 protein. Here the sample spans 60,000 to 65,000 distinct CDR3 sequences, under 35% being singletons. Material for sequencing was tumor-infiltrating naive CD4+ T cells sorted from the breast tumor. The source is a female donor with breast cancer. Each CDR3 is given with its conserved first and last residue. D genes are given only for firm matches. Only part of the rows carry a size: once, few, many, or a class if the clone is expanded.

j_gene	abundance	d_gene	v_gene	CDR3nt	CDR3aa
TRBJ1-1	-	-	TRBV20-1	TGCAGTGCTATCACAGGCCCGAACACTGAAGCTTTCTTT	CSAITGPNTEAFF
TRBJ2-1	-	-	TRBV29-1	TGCAGCGTTGAAGATCCCTCAATAGGGACCTACAATGAGCAGTTCTTC	CSVEDPSIGTYNEQFF
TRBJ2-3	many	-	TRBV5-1	TGCGCCAGCAGCCCGGGACTACCCAGGGGGGGCACAGATACGCAGTATTTT	CASSPGLPRGGTDTQYF
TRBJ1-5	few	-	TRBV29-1	TGCAGCGTTGTGGTGGCGGATCAGCCCCAGCATTTT	CSVVVADQPQHF
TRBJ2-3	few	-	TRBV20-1	TGCAGTGCTGAAGGAATAATCACAGATACGCAGTATTTT	CSAEGIITDTQYF
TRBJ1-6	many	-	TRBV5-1	TGCGCCAGCAGCTTGGACCGGTGGACCTATAATTCACCCCTCCACTTT	CASSLDRWTYNSPLHF
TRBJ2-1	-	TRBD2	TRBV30	TGTGCCTGGAGTTTGAAGCGGGGGTACAATGAGCAGTTCTTC	CAWSLKRGYNEQFF
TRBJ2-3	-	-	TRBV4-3	TGCGCCAGCAGCCAAGGGCTGGGCGTCGGTAGCACAGATACGCAGTATTTT	CASSQGLGVGSTDTQYF
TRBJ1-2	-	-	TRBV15	TGTGCCACCAGCGGTGAGGGATCTAACTATGGCTACACCTTC	CATSGEGSNYGYTF
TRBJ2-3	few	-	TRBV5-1	TGCGCCAGCGGTCTGGGGACGCATCTCACAGATACGCAGTATTTT	CASGLGTHLTDTQYF
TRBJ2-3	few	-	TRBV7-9	TGTGCCAGCAGCTATCCCCGAGGTACGCAGTATTTT	CASSYPRGTQYF
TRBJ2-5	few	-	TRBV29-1	TGCAGCGGGGGGACTTTTGTCGAGTCGACCCAGTACTTC	CSGGTFVESTQYF
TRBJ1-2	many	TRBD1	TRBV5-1	TGCGCCAGCAGCTTTACCGGGACAGGGGTTACCTTC	CASSFTGTGVTF
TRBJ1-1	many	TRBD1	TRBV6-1	TGTGCCAGCAGTCAGGACAGGGGGACTGAAGCTTTCTTT	CASSQDRGTEAFF
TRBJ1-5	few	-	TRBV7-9	TGTGCCAGCAGCTTTAAGGATCAGCCCCAGCATTTT	CASSFKDQPQHF
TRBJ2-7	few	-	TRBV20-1	TGCAGTGCTAGTGGAGGAGAGCAGTACTTC	CSASGGEQYF
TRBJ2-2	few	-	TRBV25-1	TGTGCCAGCAACGGGGTACAGAACACCGGGGAGCTGTTTTTT	CASNGVQNTGELFF
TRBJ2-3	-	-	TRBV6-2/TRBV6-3	TGTGCCAGCAGGCGGGACCCCTCGGCAGATACGCAGTATTTT	CASRRDPSADTQYF
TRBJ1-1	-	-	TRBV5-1	TGCGCCAGCAGCTTCTCTCCGGGAGGCGACACTGAAGCTTTCTTT	CASSFSPGGDTEAFF
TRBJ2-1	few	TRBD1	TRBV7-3	TGTGCCAGCAGCTTGGCCGGGACAGGGATCTACAATGAGCAGTTCTTC	CASSLAGTGIYNEQFF
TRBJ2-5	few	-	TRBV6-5	TGTGCCAGCTGCGTTAGGCTACAAGAGACCCAGTACTTC	CASCVRLQETQYF
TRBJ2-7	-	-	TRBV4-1	TGCGCCAGCAGCCAAGACCTACTTAGCTCCTACGAGCAGTACTTC	CASSQDLLSSYEQYF
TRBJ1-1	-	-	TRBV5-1	TGCGCCAGCAGCTTGTCGCCCCTGAACACTGAAGCTTTCTTT	CASSLSPLNTEAFF
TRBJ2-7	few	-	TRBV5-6	TGTGCCAGCAGCATAACCGGGACCCCTCCCTACGAGCAGTACTTC	CASSITGTPPYEQYF
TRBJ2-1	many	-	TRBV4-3	TGCGCCAGCAGCCAAGGGCTATCCCTAAACAATGAGCAGTTCTTC	CASSQGLSLNNEQFF
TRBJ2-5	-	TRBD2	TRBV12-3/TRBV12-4	TGTGCCAGCAGTTTCCCCGCGGGAGACGGGCAAGAGACCCAGTACTTC	CASSFPAGDGQETQYF
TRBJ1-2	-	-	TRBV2	TGTGCCATGCCCCAGGGGACTAACTATGGCTACACCTTC	CAMPQGTNYGYTF
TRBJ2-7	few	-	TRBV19	TGTGCCAGTAGTATCAGAGGAACGGGGTTACCCTCCTACGAGCAGTACTTC	CASSIRGTGLPSYEQYF
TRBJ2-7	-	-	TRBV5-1	TGCGCCAGCAGCTTAGGACGCCAGGAGCAGTACTTC	CASSLGRQEQYF
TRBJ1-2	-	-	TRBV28	TGTGCCAGCAGTGGGACTACACTCTATGGCTACACCTTC	CASSGTTLYGYTF
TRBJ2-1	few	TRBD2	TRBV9	TGTGCCAGCAGCCCTCATTCCGGGACTAGCGGAACTGAGCAGTTCTTC	CASSPHSGTSGTEQFF
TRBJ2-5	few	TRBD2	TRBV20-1	TGCAGTGCTAGCCGTACGCCTAGCGGACAAGAGACCCAGTACTTC	CSASRTPSGQETQYF
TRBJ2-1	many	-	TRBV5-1	TGCGCCAGCAGTGCCCTAGGAGCACAATACAATGAGCAGTTCTTC	CASSALGAQYNEQFF
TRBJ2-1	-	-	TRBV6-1	TGTGCCAGCAGTGTCCAAAGACTAAACAATGAGCAGTTCTTC	CASSVQRLNNEQFF
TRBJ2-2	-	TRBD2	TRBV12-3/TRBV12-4	TGTGCCAGCACAGCTGGGGGGGGAACCGGGGAGCTGTTTTTT	CASTAGGGTGELFF
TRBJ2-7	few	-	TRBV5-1	TGCGCCAGCAGCTTGATCGGGAGTCAGGACGAGCAGTACTTC	CASSLIGSQDEQYF